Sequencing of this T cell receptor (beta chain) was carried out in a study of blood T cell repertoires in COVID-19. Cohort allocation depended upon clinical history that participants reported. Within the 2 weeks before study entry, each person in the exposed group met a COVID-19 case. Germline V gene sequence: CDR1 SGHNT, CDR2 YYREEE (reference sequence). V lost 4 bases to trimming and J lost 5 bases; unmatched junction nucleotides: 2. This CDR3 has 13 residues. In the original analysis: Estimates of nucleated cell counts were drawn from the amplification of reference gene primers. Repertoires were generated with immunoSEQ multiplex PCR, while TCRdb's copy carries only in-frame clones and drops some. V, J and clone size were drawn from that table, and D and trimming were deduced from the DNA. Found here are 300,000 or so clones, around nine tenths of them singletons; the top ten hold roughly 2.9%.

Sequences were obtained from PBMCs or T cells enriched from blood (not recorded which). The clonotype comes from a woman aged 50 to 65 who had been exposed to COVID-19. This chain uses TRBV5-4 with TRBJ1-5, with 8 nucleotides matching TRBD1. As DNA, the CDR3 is TGTGCCAGCAGCCCGGACAGGGATCAGCCCCAGCATTTT. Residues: CASSPDRDQPQHF. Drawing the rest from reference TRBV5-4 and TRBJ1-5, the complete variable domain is ETGVTQSPTHLIKTRGQQVTLRCSSQSGHNTVSWYQQALGQGPQFIFQYYREEENGRGNFPPRFSGLQFPNYSSELNVNALELDDSALYLCASSPDRDQPQHFGDGTRLSIL.